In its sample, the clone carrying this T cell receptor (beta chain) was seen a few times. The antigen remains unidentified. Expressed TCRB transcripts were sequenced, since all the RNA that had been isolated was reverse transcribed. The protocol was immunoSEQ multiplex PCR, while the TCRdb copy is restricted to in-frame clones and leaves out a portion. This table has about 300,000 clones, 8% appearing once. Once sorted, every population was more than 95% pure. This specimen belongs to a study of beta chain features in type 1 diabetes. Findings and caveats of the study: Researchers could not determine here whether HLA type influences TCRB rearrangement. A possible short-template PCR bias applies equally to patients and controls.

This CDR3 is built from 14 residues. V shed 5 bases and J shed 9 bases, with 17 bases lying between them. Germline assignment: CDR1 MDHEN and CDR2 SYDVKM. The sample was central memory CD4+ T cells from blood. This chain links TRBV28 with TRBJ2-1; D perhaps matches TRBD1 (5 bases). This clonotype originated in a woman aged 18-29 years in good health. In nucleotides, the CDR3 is TGTGCCAGCAGTGTCTGGGGCATGGTCACTGAGCAGTTCTTC. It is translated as CASSVWGMVTEQFF.